Listed here is a single T cell receptor beta chain. The junction shows a germline mismatch at one end, possibly a read error. This CDR3 contains 15 residues. Germline-derived CDR1 and CDR2 are MNHEY and SVGEGT. TCRdb used MiXCR to reprocess the PCR reads, holding one entry per CDR3 protein. The data hold approximately 77,000 distinct CDR3 sequences, with around 47% observed a single time. This sample stems from a study of CDR3 diversity in severe acne. The TCR sequence derives from a male donor with severe acne vulgaris. Sequenced material: blood. The genes are TRBV6-2 or TRBV6-3 and TRBJ2-7; 7 bases map to TRBD1. The CDR3 region has the DNA TGTGCCAGCAGTTATTCGGGGACAGCCCAATCCTCCGTGGGGTTC. It specifies CASSYSGTAQSSVGF.